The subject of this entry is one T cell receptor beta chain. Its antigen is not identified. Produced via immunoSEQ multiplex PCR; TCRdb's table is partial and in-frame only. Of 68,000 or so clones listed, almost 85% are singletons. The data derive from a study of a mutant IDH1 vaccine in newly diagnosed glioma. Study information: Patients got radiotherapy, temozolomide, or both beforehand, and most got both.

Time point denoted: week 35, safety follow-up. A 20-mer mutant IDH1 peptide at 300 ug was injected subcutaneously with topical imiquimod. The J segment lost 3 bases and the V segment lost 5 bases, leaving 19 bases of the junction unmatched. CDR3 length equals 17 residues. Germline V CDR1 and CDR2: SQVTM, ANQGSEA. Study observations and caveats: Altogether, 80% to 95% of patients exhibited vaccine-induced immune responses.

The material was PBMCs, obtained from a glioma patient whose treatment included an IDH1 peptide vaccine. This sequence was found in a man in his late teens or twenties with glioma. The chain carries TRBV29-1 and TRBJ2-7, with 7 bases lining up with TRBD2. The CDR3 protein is CSVNGRQNNILGYEQYF. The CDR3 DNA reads TGCAGCGTTAACGGGAGGCAAAACAATATTCTAGGCTACGAGCAGTACTTC.